The clone carrying this T cell receptor beta chain was seen just once. In TCRdb, the RT-PCR reads were re-called with MiXCR into one record per CDR3 protein. The sample has fewer than 800,000 distinct CDR3 sequences, 14% seen once. The CDR3 sequence is 15 residues long. Unmatched junction bases numbered 9, after V lost 1 base and J lost 6 bases. This sequence originates from a female donor in good health, serving as a healthy control. The sequenced sample consisted of memory CD4+ T cells from blood. The rearrangement joins TRBV12-3 or TRBV12-4 to TRBJ2-7; 7 nucleotides line up with TRBD1. CDR3 DNA sequence: TGTGCCAGCAGTTTAGGGCAGGGGGACACATTCGAGCAGTACTTC. Translation gives CASSLGQGDTFEQYF.